Sequencing of this T cell receptor (beta chain) was carried out in a study of OX40 agonist ivuxolimab in advanced cancers. Worth noting for this clone: Its antigen is unidentified.

The CDR3 consists of 13 residues. Looked up from germline, CDR1 is MNHNS and CDR2 is SASEGT. The V end lost 6 bases, the J end lost 1 base, and 9 bases lay between the germline ends. Here immunoSEQ multiplex PCR was the method, and the copy in TCRdb shows in-frame clones only, minus some. The sample records about 58,000 clones, 87% being singletons. Study conclusions and caveats: Relative to CD4+ cells, CD8+ T cells on average had more expanded clones.

This specimen consisted of CD4+ or CD8+ T cells sorted from blood, obtained in a trial of the OX40 agonist ivuxolimab. This receptor was obtained from an adult with an advanced solid tumor such as melanoma, head and neck, liver or kidney cancer. The V and J genes are TRBV6-1 and TRBJ1-1, with no clear D. CDR3 coding DNA: TGTGCCAGCAGGTTTCAGGAGAACACTGAAGCTTTCTTT. Protein: CASRFQENTEAFF.